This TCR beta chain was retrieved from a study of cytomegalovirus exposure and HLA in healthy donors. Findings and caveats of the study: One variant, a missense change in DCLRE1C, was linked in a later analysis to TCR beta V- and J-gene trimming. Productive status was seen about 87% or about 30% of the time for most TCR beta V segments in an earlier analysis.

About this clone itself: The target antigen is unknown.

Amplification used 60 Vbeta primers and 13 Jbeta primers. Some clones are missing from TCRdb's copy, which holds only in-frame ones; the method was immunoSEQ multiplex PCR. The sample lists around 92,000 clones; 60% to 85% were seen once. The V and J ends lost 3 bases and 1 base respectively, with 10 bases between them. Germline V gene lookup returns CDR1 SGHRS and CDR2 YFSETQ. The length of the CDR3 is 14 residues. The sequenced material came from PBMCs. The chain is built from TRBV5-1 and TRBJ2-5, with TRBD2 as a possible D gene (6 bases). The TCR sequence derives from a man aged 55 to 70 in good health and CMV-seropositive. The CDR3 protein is CASSWLGGQETQYF. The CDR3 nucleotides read TGCGCCAGCAGCTGGCTGGGAGGCCAAGAGACCCAGTACTTC.